What follows are 19 T cell receptor beta chains derived from one specimen sequenced in a study of blood T cell repertoires in COVID-19 (dated by TCRdb to about 2020). Library preparation employed the immunoSEQ multiplex PCR assay. This is the immuneACCESS table as TCRdb keeps it, with only in-frame sequences that have V and J called. A part of the clones is gone; compared with another copy, unresolved V genes explain less than half, and the rest is unexplained. The sample table shows more than 25,000 clones, and 70% to 90% are seen once. Jointly, the top ten make up more than 6.5% of the sample. The material sequenced was peripheral blood. The source of these receptors is a man between 60 and 75 years old with active COVID-19.

The J gene is TRBJ1-1, the V gene TRBV18; 7 bases line up with TRBD1. V shed 0 bases and J 1 base; nucleotides not matched to a gene: 14. Germline V gene data show CDR1 as KGHSH and CDR2 as LQKENI. The CDR3 has 19 residues. The CDR3 nucleotides read TGTGCCAGCTCACCACCCGGGCTTACGTCAGGACAGGCGAACACTGAAGCTTTCTTT. Its translation is CASSPPGLTSGQANTEAFF.

The V and J genes are TRBV18 and TRBJ2-7; 10 positions agree with TRBD2. Germline trimming cut 8 bases from V and 4 bases from J; bases unmatched to any gene: 14. The CDR3 extends over 16 amino acids. CDR1 is KGHSH, CDR2 LQKENI, per germline. In nucleotides, the CDR3 is TGTGCCAGCACCCCCTTAGAGCGGGAGGGATTGTACGAGCAGTACGTC. Translation gives CASTPLEREGLYEQYV.

J is TRBJ2-1 and V is TRBV28, with 8 bases identical to TRBD2. Trimming took 7 bases from V and 7 from J; bases not matched to a gene: 6. Per the germline V gene, CDR1 is MDHEN and CDR2 is SYDVKM. This CDR3 has 13 amino acids. The CDR3 here is CASTIAGRNEQFF. CDR3 DNA sequence: TGTGCCAGCACAATAGCGGGACGGAATGAGCAGTTCTTC.

CDR3 sequence: CASSPGQATNEKLFF. The CDR3 DNA reads TGTGCCAGCTCACCGGGACAGGCAACTAATGAAAAACTGTTTTTT. The chain combines TRBV18 with TRBJ1-4; 8 bases match TRBD1. CDR1 and CDR2 from the germline V gene are KGHSH and LQKENI. The CDR3 loop spans 15 amino acids. V lost 3 bases and J lost 0; bases outside the gene matches: 0.

The chain carries TRBV28 and TRBJ2-3; 16 nucleotides align to TRBD2. Per the germline V gene, CDR1 is MDHEN and CDR2 is SYDVKM. CDR3 size: 18 residues. V shed 3 bases and J 5 bases; nucleotides not matched to a gene: 8. CDR3 sequence reads: CASSFPGTSGRGEDTQYF. The DNA for the CDR3 is TGTGCCAGCAGTTTCCCCGGGACTAGCGGGAGGGGGGAAGATACGCAGTATTTT.

This clone was seen only once. This rearrangement joins TRBV6-5 to TRBJ2-7, with a tentative D call TRBD1 (5 bases). The germline gives CDR1 MNHEY, CDR2 SVGAGI. Between the trimmed V and J ends, which lost 6 bases and 4 bases, there was a span of 13 bases. The CDR3 extends over 13 amino acids. CDR3 loop: CASRGPNSYEQYF. DNA for the CDR3: TGTGCCAGCAGGGGGCCCAACTCTTACGAGCAGTACTTC.

The chain combines TRBV11-2 with TRBJ2-7; D may be TRBD1 (8 bases). The germline V gene encodes CDR1 SGHAT and CDR2 FQNNGV. V was clipped by 4 bases and J by 7 bases, with 17 bases between them. This CDR3 is 14 amino acids long. The CDR3 coding sequence is TGTGCCAGCAGCTCGGACAGGGAGGGCTGGGAGCAGTACTTC. Translated: CASSSDREGWEQYF.

This chain uses TRBV10-2 with TRBJ1-4, with D unclear. Per the germline V gene, CDR1 is WSHSY and CDR2 is SAAADI. The CDR3 loop spans 15 amino acids. V was pared by 3 bases and J by 5 bases, with 13 bases between. The CDR3 sequence: CASSDPRVANEKLFF. The CDR3 nucleotides are TGCGCCAGCAGTGACCCTAGAGTGGCAAATGAAAAACTGTTTTTT.

The V gene is TRBV11-2, the J gene TRBJ2-1, with TRBD2 matching 13 bases. Germline loops: CDR1 SGHAT, CDR2 FQNNGV. The CDR3 spans 16 residues. Trimming removed 5 bases from V and 7 bases from J; junction bases left unmatched: 8. CDR3 nucleotides: TGTGCCAGCAGCGCGAGGACTAGCGGGAGAAAGAATGAGCAGTTCTTC. As protein: CASSARTSGRKNEQFF.

This sequence joins TRBV18 and TRBJ2-7; 10 nucleotides agree with TRBD1. CDR3 length equals 16 residues. The germline CDR1 and CDR2 sequences are KGHSH and LQKENI. With V trimmed by 2 bases and J by 2 bases, 6 bases remained unmatched. Written as DNA, the CDR3 is TGTGCCAGCTCACCAGGAACCGGGACAGGGGCCTACGAGCAGTACTTC. Protein: CASSPGTGTGAYEQYF.

This rearrangement joins TRBV5-4 to TRBJ2-1; 11 bases align to TRBD2. Losses at the gene ends were 4 bases for V and 4 bases for J; bases not matched to a gene: 7. Per the germline V gene, CDR1 is SGHNT and CDR2 is YYREEE (reference sequence). This CDR3 is 16 amino acids long. The CDR3 region has the DNA TGTGCCAGCAGCCAGAGTAGCGGGAGGGTATACAATGAGCAGTTCTTC. Its protein is CASSQSSGRVYNEQFF.

CDR3 DNA sequence: TGTGCCAGCAGCCGAGACCCGGGGGGAGGACAGCCCCAGCATTTT. As protein: CASSRDPGGGQPQHF. The rearrangement uses TRBV3-1 (or the pseudogene TRBV3-2) and TRBJ1-5, with a weak D call TRBD1 (5 bases). Trimming removed 4 bases from V and 7 bases from J, with 17 bases in between. Germline V gene lookup returns CDR1 LGHDT and CDR2 YNNKEL (reference sequence). CDR3 length: 15 amino acids.

This rearrangement joins TRBV6-5 to TRBJ2-3, with 7 positions matching TRBD1. This CDR3 region has 15 residues. Germline-derived CDR1 and CDR2 are MNHEY and SVGAGI. Unmatched junction bases numbered 12, after V lost 5 bases and J lost 7 bases. CDR3 loop: CASSRGQDRAYTQYF. The CDR3 nucleotides read TGTGCCAGCAGTCGAGGACAGGATCGAGCATATACGCAGTATTTT.

V gene TRBV25-1 combines with J gene TRBJ1-4; TRBD1 aligns across 8 bases. J was trimmed by 5 bases and V by 10 bases; bases with no gene match: 6. The CDR3 is made up of 13 amino acids. Germline V CDR1 and CDR2: MGHDK, SYGVNS. The CDR3 reads CATGTGGNEKLFF. CDR3 DNA sequence: TGTGCCACCGGGACAGGAGGGAATGAAAAACTGTTTTTT.

The chain is built from TRBV11-2 and TRBJ2-1, with 11 bases fitting TRBD2. V lost 3 bases to trimming and J lost 15 bases; unmatched junction nucleotides: 4. CDR1 and CDR2 (germline): SGHAT, FQNNGV. This CDR3 has 12 amino acids. The CDR3 loop is CASSFGLAGLFF. CDR3 DNA: TGTGCCAGCAGCTTCGGACTAGCGGGTCTGTTCTTC. Combining the CDR3 with reference TRBV11-2 and TRBJ2-1 gives the whole variable domain EAGVAQSPRYKIIEKRQSVAFWCNPISGHATLYWYQQILGQGPKLLIQFQNNGVVDDSQLPKDRFSAERLKGVDSTLKIQPAKLEDSAVYLCASSFGLAGLFFGPGTRLTVL.

With regard to this clone: One junction end disagrees with the germline gene, perhaps due to a read error. The chain combines TRBV7-7 with TRBJ2-1, with D tentatively TRBD2 (5 bases). Germline V gene sequence: CDR1 SSHAT, CDR2 FNYEAQ (reference sequence). The CDR3 sequence is 16 residues long. The DNA for the CDR3 is TGTGCTAGCAGCCCGACACTAGGCCAAGGGCAGAATGAGCAGTTCTTC. Its translation: CASSPTLGQGQNEQFF. The whole variable domain, filled in from reference TRBV7-7 and TRBJ2-1, reads GAGVSQSPRYKVTKRGQDVTLRCDPISSHATLYWYQQALGQGPEFLTYFNYEAQPDKSGLPSDRFSAERPEGSISTLTIQRTEQRDSAMYRCASSPTLGQGQNEQFFGPGTRLTVL.

The chain links TRBV18 to TRBJ1-5, with D perhaps TRBD1 (5 bases). This CDR3 contains 13 residues. Germline values: CDR1 KGHSH, CDR2 LQKENI. The V gene lost 4 bases and the J gene lost 3 bases, with 7 bases spanning the gap. CDR3 amino acids: CASSRGDNQPQHF. CDR3 bases: TGTGCCAGCTCACGGGGGGACAATCAGCCCCAGCATTTT. The variable domain in full, completed from reference TRBV18 and TRBJ1-5, reads NAGVMQNPRHLVRRRGQEARLRCSPMKGHSHVYWYRQLPEEGLKFMVYLQKENIIDESGMPKERFSAEFPKEGPSILRIQQVVRGDSAAYFCASSRGDNQPQHFGDGTRLSIL.

Only one count was recorded for this clone. The rearrangement links TRBV7-2 to TRBJ2-3, with a possible D match to TRBD2 (6 bases). The CDR3 loop spans 17 amino acids. CDR1 is SGHTA and CDR2 is FQGNSA in the germline V gene. Trimming cost V 5 bases and J 5 bases, with 23 bases left between them. The CDR3 protein is CASSQRLGPYGLDTQYF. Here the CDR3 DNA reads TGTGCCAGCAGCCAAAGACTAGGCCCCTACGGATTAGATACGCAGTATTTT.

The gene calls are TRBV6-6 and TRBJ2-1; TRBD1 aligns across 11 bases. Germline trimming cut 7 bases from V and 6 bases from J; bases unmatched to any gene: 8. CDR1 is MNHNY, CDR2 SVGAGI, per germline (reference sequence). The CDR3 consists of 15 residues. The CDR3 is CASILDRGPGNEQFF. For the CDR3, the DNA is TGTGCCAGCATTCTGGACAGGGGGCCGGGCAATGAGCAGTTCTTC.